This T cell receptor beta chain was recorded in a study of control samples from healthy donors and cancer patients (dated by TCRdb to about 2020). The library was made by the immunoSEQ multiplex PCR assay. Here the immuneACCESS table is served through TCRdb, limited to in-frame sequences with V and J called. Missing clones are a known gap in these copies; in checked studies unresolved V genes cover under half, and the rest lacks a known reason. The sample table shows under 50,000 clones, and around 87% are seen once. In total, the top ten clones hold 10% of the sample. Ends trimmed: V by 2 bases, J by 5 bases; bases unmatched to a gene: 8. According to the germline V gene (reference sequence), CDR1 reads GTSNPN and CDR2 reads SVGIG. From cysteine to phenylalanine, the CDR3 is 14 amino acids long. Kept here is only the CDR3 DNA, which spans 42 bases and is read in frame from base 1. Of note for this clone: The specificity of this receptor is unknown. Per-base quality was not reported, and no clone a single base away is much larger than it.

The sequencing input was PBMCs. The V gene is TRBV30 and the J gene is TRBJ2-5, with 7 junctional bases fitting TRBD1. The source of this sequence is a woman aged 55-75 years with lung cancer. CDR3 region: CAWSIHQGEETQYF. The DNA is TGTGCCTGGAGTATCCATCAGGGGGAGGAGACCCAGTACTTC.